This T cell receptor (beta chain) was documented in a study of CD8 T cells in ankylosing spondylitis (dated by TCRdb to about 2017). Study-wide context: The study set out to find disease-linked TCR variants by profiling T cell receptor beta repertoires in ankylosing spondylitis patients and healthy donors. In total, the full study cohort was made up of approximately 99 healthy donors and 25 or so ankylosing spondylitis patients. Peripheral blood was sampled, and synovial fluid was also collected from ankylosing spondylitis patients.

Sequencer: Illumina HiSeq 2500. Quantitative 5'-RACE with molecular barcodes was the method used to prepare the TCR beta libraries. The authors' pipeline ran thus. To identify disease-linked TCR variants, a new computational method was used, one built on a probabilistic model of VDJ rearrangement. The public reads were run again by TCRdb, first through fastp at Q25 and then through MiXCR, and only productive beta chains were kept. Identical CDR3 protein sequences are pooled into one entry, listed with their most common genes and DNA. The V and J calls follow TCRdb's processing rather than the paper's. For this sample the table gives roughly 230,000 distinct CDR3 sequences, of which roughly a tenth were detected only once. 2.6% of the sample lies in the top ten. The investigation overall reported the following: Significant enrichment of the disease-linked clones was reported in matched synovial fluid samples from ankylosing spondylitis patients. Some motif variants had previously been reported in the synovial fluid and blood of reactive arthritis patients, which suggests shared mechanisms of disease initiation. A TCR beta motif of about 8 highly homologous amino acid variants appeared characteristic of blood from ankylosing spondylitis patients. In peripheral blood, the disease-linked clones were found at relatively low frequencies and had a CD8+ phenotype.

According to the germline V gene, CDR1 reads SGHVS and CDR2 reads FQNEAQ. Between the V and J ends, shortened by 7 bases and 0 bases respectively, the junction contains 21 bases. The CDR3 sequence holds 17 residues, the cysteine and phenylalanine included. Of the read, only the CDR3 DNA is kept; its 51 bases are in frame from base 1. This clonotype was seen at least ten times. Which antigen it targets is not known. No base qualities exist here, and no much larger clone lies one base off it. The chain is made from TRBV7-8 and TRBJ1-1, and possibly TRBD1, on 6 matching bases. The source is a male donor with ankylosing spondylitis or in good health (not recorded which). The sequencing input was blood, either unsorted or a sorted T cell fraction (not recorded which). Here the CDR3 is given as CASTKTPSGHLNTEAFF. The base sequence is TGTGCCAGCACCAAAACACCTTCGGGACACTTGAACACTGAAGCTTTCTTT.